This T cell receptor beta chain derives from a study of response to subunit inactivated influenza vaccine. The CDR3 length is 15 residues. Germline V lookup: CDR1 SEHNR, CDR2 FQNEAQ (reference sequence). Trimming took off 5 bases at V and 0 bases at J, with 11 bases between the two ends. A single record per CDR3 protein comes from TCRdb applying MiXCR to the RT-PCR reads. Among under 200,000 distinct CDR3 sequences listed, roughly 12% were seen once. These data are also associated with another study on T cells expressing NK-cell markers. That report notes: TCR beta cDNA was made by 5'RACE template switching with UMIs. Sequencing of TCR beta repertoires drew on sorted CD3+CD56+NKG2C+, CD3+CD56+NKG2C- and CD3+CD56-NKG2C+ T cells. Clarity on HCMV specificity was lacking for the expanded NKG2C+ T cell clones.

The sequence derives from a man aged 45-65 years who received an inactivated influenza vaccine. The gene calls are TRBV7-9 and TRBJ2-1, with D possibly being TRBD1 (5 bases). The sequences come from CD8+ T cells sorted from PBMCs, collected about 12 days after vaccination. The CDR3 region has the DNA TGTGCCAGCAGCACCCGCAGGGCCTCCTACAATGAGCAGTTCTTC. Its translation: CASSTRRASYNEQFF.